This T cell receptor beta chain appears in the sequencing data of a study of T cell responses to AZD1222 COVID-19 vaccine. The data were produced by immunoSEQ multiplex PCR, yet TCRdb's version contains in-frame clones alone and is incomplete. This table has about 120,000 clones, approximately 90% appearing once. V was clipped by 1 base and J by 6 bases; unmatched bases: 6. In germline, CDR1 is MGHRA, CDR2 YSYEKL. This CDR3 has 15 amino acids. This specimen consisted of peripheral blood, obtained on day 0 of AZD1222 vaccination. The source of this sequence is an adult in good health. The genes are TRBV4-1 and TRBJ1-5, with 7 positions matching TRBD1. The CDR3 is CASSQVRGGPQPQHF. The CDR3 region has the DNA TGCGCCAGCAGCCAAGTCAGGGGGGGGCCTCAGCCCCAGCATTTT.